This T cell receptor beta chain appears in the sequencing data of a study of PD-1 blockade in classical Hodgkin lymphoma. Germline V CDR1 and CDR2: LNHDA, SQIVND (reference sequence). CDR3 length: 14 amino acids. Trimming removed 3 bases at V and 4 bases at J, with 10 bases between. Clones were read by immunoSEQ multiplex PCR, and TCRdb kept only the in-frame ones, dropping some. The table shows about 98,000 clones, with roughly four fifths occurring only once. There was relapse after autologous stem cell transplantation in every patient, and there was variation in brentuximab vedotin exposure. The material was peripheral blood mononuclear cells (PBMCs), obtained before the second cycle of nivolumab. The gene calls are TRBV19 and TRBJ2-1; D unclear. The origin of this receptor is a human donor with classical Hodgkin lymphoma. Here the CDR3 DNA reads TGTGCCAGTAGTATTTTAGGGCATTACAATGAGCAGTTCTTC. Translation: CASSILGHYNEQFF.